This entry describes one T cell receptor (beta chain). Its specificity is unknown. Using RNA transcripts as the source, TCR beta CDR3 regions were amplified. TCR CDR3 underwent first-round RT-PCR with the HTBI primer set. TCRdb used MiXCR to reprocess the multiplex PCR reads, holding one entry per CDR3 protein. The sample lists fewer than 550,000 distinct CDR3 sequences, around a quarter seen once, with about 11% in the top ten. These data originate in a study of T cells in Graves' hyperthyroidism and ophthalmopathy. Any patient presenting with uncontrolled infection, other autoimmune disease, pregnancy or lactation was left out. Notes on the study in general: Peripheral blood also featured most of the thyroid clonotypes expanded above 0.001.

Germline CDR1 is MNHNS and CDR2 is SASEGT. Trimming cost V 6 bases and J 5 bases; bases outside gene matches: 12. The CDR3 extends over 17 amino acids. The chain employs TRBV6-1 and TRBJ2-2, with TRBD1 identical over 10 bases. Source material: blood. The source of this sequence is a woman in her thirties with Graves' ophthalmopathy. CDR3 bases: TGTGCCAGCAGGAGGACAGGGGGGGTTTCAATTACCGGGGAGCTGTTTTTT. It is translated as CASRRTGGVSITGELFF.